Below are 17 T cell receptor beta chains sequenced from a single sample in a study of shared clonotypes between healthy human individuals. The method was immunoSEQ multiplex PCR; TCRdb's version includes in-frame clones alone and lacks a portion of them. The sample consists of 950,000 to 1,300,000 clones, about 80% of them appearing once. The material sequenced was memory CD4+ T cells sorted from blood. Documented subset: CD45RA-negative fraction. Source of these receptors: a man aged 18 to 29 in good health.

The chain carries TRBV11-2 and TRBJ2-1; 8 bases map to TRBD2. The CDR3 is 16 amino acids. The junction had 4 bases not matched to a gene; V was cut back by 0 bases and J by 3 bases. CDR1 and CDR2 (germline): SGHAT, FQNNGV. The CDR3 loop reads CASSLEPGGDYNEQFF. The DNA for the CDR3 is TGTGCCAGCAGCTTAGAACCCGGGGGGGACTACAATGAGCAGTTCTTC.

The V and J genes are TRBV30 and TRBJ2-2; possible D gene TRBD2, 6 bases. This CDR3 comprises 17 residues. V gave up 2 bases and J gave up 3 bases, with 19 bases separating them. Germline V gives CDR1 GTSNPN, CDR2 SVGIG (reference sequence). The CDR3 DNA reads TGTGCCTGGAGTTCCCCCCCCCGCACGGGGGACACCGGGGAGCTGTTTTTT. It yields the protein CAWSSPPRTGDTGELFF.

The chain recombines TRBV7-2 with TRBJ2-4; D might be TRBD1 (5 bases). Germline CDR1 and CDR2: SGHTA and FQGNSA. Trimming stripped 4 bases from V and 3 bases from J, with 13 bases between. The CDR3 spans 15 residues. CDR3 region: CASSSWGTGKNIQYF. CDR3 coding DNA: TGTGCCAGCAGCTCCTGGGGCACGGGCAAAAACATTCAGTACTTC.

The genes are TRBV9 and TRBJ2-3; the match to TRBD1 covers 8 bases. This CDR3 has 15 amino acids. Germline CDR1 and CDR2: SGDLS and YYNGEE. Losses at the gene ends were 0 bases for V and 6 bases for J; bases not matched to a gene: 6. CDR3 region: CASSVDGAGGDTQYF. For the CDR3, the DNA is TGTGCCAGCAGCGTAGATGGGGCAGGGGGCGATACGCAGTATTTT.

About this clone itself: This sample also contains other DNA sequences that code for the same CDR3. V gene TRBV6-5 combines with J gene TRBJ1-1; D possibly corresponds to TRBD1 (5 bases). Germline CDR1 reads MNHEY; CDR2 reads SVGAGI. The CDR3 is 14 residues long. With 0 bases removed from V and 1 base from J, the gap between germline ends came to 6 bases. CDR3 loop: CASSYSQGNTEAFF. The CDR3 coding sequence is TGTGCCAGCAGTTACTCTCAGGGGAACACTGAAGCTTTCTTT.

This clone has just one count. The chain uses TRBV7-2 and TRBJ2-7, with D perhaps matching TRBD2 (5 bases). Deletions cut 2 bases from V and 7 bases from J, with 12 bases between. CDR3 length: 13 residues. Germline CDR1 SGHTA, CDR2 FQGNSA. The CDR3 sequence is CASSLMRVGEQYF. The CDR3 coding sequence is TGTGCCAGCAGCTTAATGCGGGTGGGAGAGCAGTACTTC.

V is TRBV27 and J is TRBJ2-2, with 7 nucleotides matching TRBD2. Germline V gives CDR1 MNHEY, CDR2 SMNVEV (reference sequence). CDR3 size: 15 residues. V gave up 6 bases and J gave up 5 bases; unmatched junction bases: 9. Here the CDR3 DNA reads TGTGCCAGCAGCAATGAAGGGAGGGGAACCGGGGAGCTGTTTTTT. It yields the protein CASSNEGRGTGELFF.

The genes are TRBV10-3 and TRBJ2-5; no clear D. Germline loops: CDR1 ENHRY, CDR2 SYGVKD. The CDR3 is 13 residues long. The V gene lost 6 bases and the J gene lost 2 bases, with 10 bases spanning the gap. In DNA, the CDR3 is TGTGCCATCAGCAGGACCCCACAAGAGACCCAGTACTTC. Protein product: CAISRTPQETQYF.

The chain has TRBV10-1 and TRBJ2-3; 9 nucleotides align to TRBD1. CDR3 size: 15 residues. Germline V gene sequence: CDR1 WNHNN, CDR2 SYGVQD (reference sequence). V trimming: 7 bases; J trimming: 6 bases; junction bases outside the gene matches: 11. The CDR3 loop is CASMSGTGFTDTQYF. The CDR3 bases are TGCGCCAGCATGTCCGGGACAGGGTTCACGGATACGCAGTATTTT.

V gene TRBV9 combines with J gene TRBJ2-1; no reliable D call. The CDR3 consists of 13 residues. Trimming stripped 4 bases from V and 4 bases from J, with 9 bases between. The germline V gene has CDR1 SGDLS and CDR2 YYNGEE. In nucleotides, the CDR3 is TGTGCCAGCAGCACATACCAGTACAATGAGCAGTTCTTC. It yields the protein CASSTYQYNEQFF. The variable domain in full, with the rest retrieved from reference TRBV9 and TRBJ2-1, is DSGVTQTPKHLITATGQRVTLRCSPRSGDLSVYWYQQSLDQGLQFLIQYYNGEERAKGNILERFSAQQFPDLHSELNLSSLELGDSALYFCASSTYQYNEQFFGPGTRLTVL.

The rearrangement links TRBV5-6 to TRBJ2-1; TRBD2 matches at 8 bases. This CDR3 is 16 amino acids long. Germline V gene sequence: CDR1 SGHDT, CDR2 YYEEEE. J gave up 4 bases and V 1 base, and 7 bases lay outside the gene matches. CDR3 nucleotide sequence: TGTGCCAGCAGCTTGTATCGGGGGGGCATTTACAATGAGCAGTTCTTC. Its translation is CASSLYRGGIYNEQFF.

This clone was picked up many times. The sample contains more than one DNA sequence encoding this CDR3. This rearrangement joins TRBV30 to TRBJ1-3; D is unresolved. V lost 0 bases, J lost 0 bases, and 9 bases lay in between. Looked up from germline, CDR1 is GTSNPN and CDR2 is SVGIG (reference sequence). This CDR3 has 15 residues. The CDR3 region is CAWSVSGRSGNTIYF. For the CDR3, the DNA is TGTGCCTGGAGTGTATCCGGCCGCTCTGGAAACACCATATATTTT.

CDR3 in DNA: TGTGCCAGCGGGCGACCGGGGGGGCTCGGCAATCAGCCCCAGCATTTT. Amino acids: CASGRPGGLGNQPQHF. This chain joins TRBV27 and TRBJ1-5; weak D call: TRBD1 (6 bases). Per the germline V gene, CDR1 is MNHEY and CDR2 is SMNVEV (reference sequence). The V and J ends lost 8 bases and 2 bases respectively, with 19 bases between them. The CDR3 is made up of 16 amino acids.

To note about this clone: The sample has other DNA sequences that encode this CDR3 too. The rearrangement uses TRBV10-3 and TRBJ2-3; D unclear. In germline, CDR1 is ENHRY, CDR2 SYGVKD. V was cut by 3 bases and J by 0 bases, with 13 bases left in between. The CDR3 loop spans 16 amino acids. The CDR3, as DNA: TGTGCCATCAGTGATTTGGCAGGTACAAGCACAGATACGCAGTATTTT. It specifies CAISDLAGTSTDTQYF.

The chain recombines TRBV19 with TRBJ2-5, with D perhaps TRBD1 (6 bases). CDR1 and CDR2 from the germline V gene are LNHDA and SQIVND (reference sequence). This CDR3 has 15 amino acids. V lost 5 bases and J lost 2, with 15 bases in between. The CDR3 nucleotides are TGTGCCAGTAGTTCCAAGGGGGTGCGGCAAGAGACCCAGTACTTC. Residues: CASSSKGVRQETQYF.

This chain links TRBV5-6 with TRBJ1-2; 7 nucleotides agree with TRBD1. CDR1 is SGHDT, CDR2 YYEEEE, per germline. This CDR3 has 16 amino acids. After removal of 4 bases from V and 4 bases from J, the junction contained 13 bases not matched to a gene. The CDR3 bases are TGTGCCAGCAGCCCCACAGGGGCACCACGGATCTATGGCTACACCTTC. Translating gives CASSPTGAPRIYGYTF.

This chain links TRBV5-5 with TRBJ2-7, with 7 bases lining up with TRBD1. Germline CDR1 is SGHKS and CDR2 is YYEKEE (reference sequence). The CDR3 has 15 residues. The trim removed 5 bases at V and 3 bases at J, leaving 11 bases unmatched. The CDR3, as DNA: TGTGCCAGCAGAGAAGGGGGCGCTGGTCTCTACGAGCAGTACTTC. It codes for CASREGGAGLYEQYF.